Below are 13 T cell receptor beta chains sequenced from a single sample in a study of blood T cell repertoires in COVID-19. Profiling relied on immunoSEQ multiplex PCR, and the TCRdb table lists in-frame clones only, not all of them. Of roughly 280,000 clones listed, roughly 90% are singletons. Material: PBMCs or T cells enriched from blood (not recorded which). All receptors derive from a woman in her forties or fifties who had recovered from COVID-19.

The chain has TRBV4-2 and TRBJ2-2, with a possible D match to TRBD2 (6 bases). CDR3 length equals 17 residues. The ends were cut back, 3 bases at V and 2 bases at J, with 16 bases in the middle. Per germline, CDR1 LGHNA and CDR2 YNFKEQ. CDR3 DNA: TGTGCCAGCAGCCATTCAGTCGGGGGTACCAACACCGGGGAGCTGTTTTTT. It yields the protein CASSHSVGGTNTGELFF.

The gene calls are TRBV5-8 and TRBJ2-7; D not certain. The CDR3 is 14 residues long. Germline V CDR1 and CDR2: SGHTS, YDEGEE. Trimming stripped 3 bases from V and 2 bases from J, with 12 bases between. This CDR3 reads CASSYGTDPYEQYF. CDR3 in DNA: TGTGCCAGCAGCTATGGAACAGATCCCTACGAGCAGTACTTC.

This clone has just one count. J is TRBJ1-4 and V is TRBV28, with unresolved D. This CDR3 region has 15 residues. CDR1 is MDHEN, CDR2 SYDVKM, per germline. Trimming pared 5 bases from V and 5 bases from J, leaving 15 bases between. CDR3 protein: CASSPSRGGNEKLFF. CDR3 sequence (DNA): TGTGCCAGCAGTCCCTCCCGAGGAGGGAATGAAAAACTGTTTTTT.

The DNA of the CDR3 is TGTGCCAGCAGCTTAGCGCCGGTCCCCGAAGAGACCCAGTACTTC. Translation gives CASSLAPVPEETQYF. This chain uses TRBV11-2 with TRBJ2-5; no clear D gene. Germline V lookup: CDR1 SGHAT, CDR2 FQNNGV. The CDR3 runs to 15 residues. V was trimmed by 1 base and J by 3 bases, leaving 12 bases between them.

The V gene is TRBV15, the J gene TRBJ1-5; 8 nucleotides line up with TRBD1. V shed 1 base and J 4 bases; nucleotides not matched to a gene: 6. The CDR3 loop spans 16 amino acids. From germline, CDR1 is LNHNV and CDR2 YYDKDF (reference sequence). CDR3 DNA: TGTGCCACCAGCAGAGGTGGAGGACAGGGTAATCAGCCCCAGCATTTT. This encodes CATSRGGGQGNQPQHF.

The chain combines TRBV21-1 with TRBJ1-1; the D segment call TRBD1 is taken from the table without a DNA check. TRBV21-1 is an annotated pseudogene. The CDR3 is 18 amino acids. The CDR3 loop reads CASSKGLGQTQRNTEAFF. CDR3 DNA sequence: TGTGCCAGCAGCAAAGGGCTAGGACAGACACAACGTAACACTGAAGCTTTCTTT.

This chain joins TRBV28 and TRBJ1-5; D might be TRBD1 (6 bases). V was trimmed by 6 bases and J by 2 bases, leaving 17 bases between them. Germline V gene data show CDR1 as MDHEN and CDR2 as SYDVKM. This CDR3 comprises 16 residues. CDR3: CASRLNRALGNQPQHF. CDR3 DNA sequence: TGTGCCAGCAGGCTAAACAGGGCTTTGGGCAATCAGCCCCAGCATTTT.

The V gene is TRBV6-2 or TRBV6-3, the J gene TRBJ2-1; 10 bases are shared with TRBD2. The V and J ends lost 2 bases and 5 bases, in that order; junction bases with no gene match: 6. The CDR3 is 16 amino acids. Germline lookup yields CDR1 MNHEY and CDR2 SVGEGT. The DNA for the CDR3 is TGTGCCAGCAGTTACGTTGGGACTAGCGCCGACAATGAGCAGTTCTTC. Translating it yields CASSYVGTSADNEQFF.

V is TRBV7-6 and J is TRBJ2-7; 10 nucleotides agree with TRBD2. The CDR3 spans 16 residues. The J segment lost 3 bases and the V segment lost 5 bases, leaving 10 bases of the junction unmatched. Germline CDR1 and CDR2: SGHVS and FNYEAQ. The chain's CDR3 is CASSARTSGEFYEQYF. The CDR3 DNA sequence: TGTGCCAGCAGCGCACGGACTAGCGGAGAGTTCTACGAGCAGTACTTC.

As concerns this clone: Other DNA variants within this sample encode the same CDR3. The rearrangement joins TRBV28 to TRBJ1-2; TRBD1 is a possible D gene (5 bases). CDR1 and CDR2 (germline): MDHEN, SYDVKM. V was pared by 5 bases and J by 4 bases, with 8 bases between. The CDR3 length is 12 residues. CDR3 in amino acids: CASSLDSYGYTF. For the CDR3, the DNA is TGTGCCAGCAGTCTCGACAGCTATGGCTACACCTTC.

The CDR3 spells CASSLVAGEVAEAFF. In DNA form, the CDR3 reads TGTGCCAGCAGCTTAGTGGCAGGGGAAGTCGCTGAAGCTTTCTTT. The gene calls are TRBV7-9 and TRBJ1-1, with D perhaps TRBD1 (6 bases). In germline, CDR1 is SEHNR, CDR2 FQNEAQ (reference sequence). Trimming stripped 1 base from V and 6 bases from J, with 15 bases between. CDR3 length: 15 amino acids.

The chain has TRBV30 and TRBJ1-1, with 8 bases matching TRBD1. The CDR3 has 12 amino acids. V shed 3 bases and J 11 bases; nucleotides not matched to a gene: 8. Germline values: CDR1 GTSNPN, CDR2 SVGIG (reference sequence). Here the CDR3 reads CAWSPDRARAFF. CDR3 coding DNA: TGTGCCTGGAGCCCGGACAGGGCTAGGGCTTTCTTT. The whole variable domain, remainder taken from reference TRBV30 and TRBJ1-1, is SQTIHQWPATLVQPVGSPLSLECTVEGTSNPNLYWYRQAAGRGLQLLFYSVGIGQISSEVPQNLSASRPQDRQFILSSKKLLLSDSGFYLCAWSPDRARAFFGQGTRLTVV.

This chain connects TRBV6-1 to TRBJ2-3; 7 nucleotides match TRBD1. The V gene end was trimmed by 3 bases and the J gene end by 6 bases; junction bases not matched to a gene: 9. Germline loops: CDR1 MNHNS, CDR2 SASEGT. This CDR3 region has 15 residues. The DNA of the CDR3 is TGTGCCAGCAGTGACCTCGGACAGGTTAGGGATACGCAGTATTTT. Protein: CASSDLGQVRDTQYF.